The 30 T cell receptor beta chains presented below share a single source sample, sequenced in a study of identical twins. TCRdb reprocessed the 5' RACE reads with MiXCR, giving one entry per CDR3 protein. In the table there are 200,000 or so distinct CDR3 sequences, less than 20% of which are singletons. These data were also reused for a study on T cells expressing NK-cell markers.

The source material was CD8+ T cells sorted from blood. The receptors were sampled from a woman aged 18-29 years in good health.

The chain carries TRBV6-5 and TRBJ1-2; TRBD1 might be the D (5 bases). Trimming took off 6 bases at V and 7 bases at J, with 12 bases between the two ends. The CDR3 loop spans 12 amino acids. Germline CDR1 is MNHEY and CDR2 is SVGAGI. The CDR3 protein is CASRNGGSGYTF. CDR3 coding DNA: TGTGCCAGCAGAAACGGGGGTTCTGGCTACACCTTC.

The chain employs TRBV13 and TRBJ2-1; TRBD2 is a possible D gene (6 bases). Germline loops: CDR1 PRHDT, CDR2 FYEKMQ (reference sequence). The V gene lost 5 bases and the J gene lost 1 base, with 12 bases spanning the gap. The length of the CDR3 is 15 residues. The DNA of the CDR3 is TGTGCCAGCAGCGCCAGACTAGATTCCTACAATGAGCAGTTCTTC. It codes for CASSARLDSYNEQFF.

The J gene is TRBJ2-7, the V gene TRBV6-1; D unresolved. The CDR3 runs 13 residues. Trimming stripped 4 bases from V and 3 bases from J, with 10 bases between. Germline V gene data show CDR1 as MNHNS and CDR2 as SASEGT. Here the CDR3 DNA reads TGTGCCAGCAGTGCCTTGACGGTCTACGAGCAGTACTTC. Its protein product is CASSALTVYEQYF.

The rearrangement joins TRBV27 to TRBJ2-1, with 9 nucleotides matching TRBD2. With V trimmed by 2 bases and J by 3 bases, 5 bases remained unmatched. This CDR3 has 16 residues. Looked up from germline, CDR1 is MNHEY and CDR2 is SMNVEV (reference sequence). In nucleotides, the CDR3 is TGTGCCAGCAGTTTACTAGCGGGAAACTTCTACAATGAGCAGTTCTTC. Translation gives CASSLLAGNFYNEQFF.

This clonotype has just a few counts. The chain combines TRBV5-1 with TRBJ1-1; possible D gene TRBD1, 5 bases. This CDR3 has 14 residues. V was trimmed by 1 base and J by 3 bases, leaving 10 bases between them. CDR1 and CDR2 from the germline V gene are SGHRS and YFSETQ. CDR3 protein: CASSLWGAYTEAFF. The CDR3 DNA reads TGCGCCAGCAGCTTGTGGGGCGCGTACACTGAAGCTTTCTTT.

This chain links TRBV6-1 with TRBJ2-2, with D tentatively TRBD2 (6 bases). The germline CDR1 and CDR2 sequences are MNHNS and SASEGT. The CDR3 contains 13 residues. The CDR3 nucleotides read TGTTCCACGAGGGGAGGTAGAACCGGGGAGCTGTTTTTT. This encodes CSTRGGRTGELFF.

V is TRBV7-9 and J is TRBJ2-7; D is unresolved. The germline CDR1 and CDR2 sequences are SEHNR and FQNEAQ (reference sequence). V was trimmed by 4 bases and J by 3 bases, leaving 10 bases between them. The CDR3 runs 13 residues. In DNA form, the CDR3 reads TGTGCCAGCAGCTCCGACGGGTACTACGAGCAGTACTTC. It encodes CASSSDGYYEQYF.

The chain employs TRBV7-9 and TRBJ2-7, with D tentatively TRBD1 (6 bases). CDR3 length equals 12 residues. V was cut by 7 bases and J by 7 bases, with 14 bases left in between. CDR1 is SEHNR, CDR2 FQNEAQ, per germline (reference sequence). CDR3 nucleotides: TGTGCCAGCAAGCTTGGGGGCGGGGAGCAGTACTTC. Its protein is CASKLGGGEQYF.

The chain couples TRBV12-3 or TRBV12-4 to TRBJ2-2, with 7 bases lining up with TRBD1. With 6 bases clipped from V and 4 bases from J, the junction kept 5 bases outside the gene matches. The CDR3 sequence is 14 residues long. For the CDR3, the DNA is TGTGCCAGCAGGGAGACAGGGATCACCGGGGAGCTGTTTTTT. This encodes CASRETGITGELFF.

This sequence joins TRBV27 and TRBJ1-2, with unresolved D. CDR1 and CDR2 from the germline V gene are MNHEY and SMNVEV (reference sequence). This CDR3 spans 16 amino acids. The V gene lost 8 bases and the J gene lost 1 base, with 20 bases spanning the gap. This chain's CDR3 is CASGPLSVPHNYGYTF. The CDR3 region has the DNA TGTGCCAGCGGTCCGCTTTCTGTACCTCATAACTATGGCTACACCTTC.

This clonotype was seen ten or more times. The genes are TRBV14 and TRBJ2-3, with D possibly matching TRBD2 (6 bases). Germline CDR1 SGHDN, CDR2 FVKESK. Trimming stripped 5 bases from V and 2 bases from J, with 14 bases between. This CDR3 spans 15 amino acids. For the CDR3, the DNA is TGTGCCAGCAGCGGTCCGGCGGGGATCACAGATACGCAGTATTTT. Its translation: CASSGPAGITDTQYF. The whole variable domain, filled in from reference TRBV14 and TRBJ2-3, reads EAGVTQFPSHSVIEKGQTVTLRCDPISGHDNLYWYRRVMGKEIKFLLHFVKESKQDESGMPNNRFLAERTGGTYSTLKVQPAELEDSGVYFCASSGPAGITDTQYFGPGTRLTVL.

At least ten counts were recorded for this clonotype. This chain joins TRBV12-3 or TRBV12-4 and TRBJ2-2; TRBD2 matches at 8 bases. The CDR3 length is 16 residues. Trimming cost V 5 bases and J 5 bases; bases outside gene matches: 10. In nucleotides, the CDR3 is TGTGCCAGCAGTCCCTCGGCAGCGGGAGTAACCGGGGAGCTGTTTTTT. As protein: CASSPSAAGVTGELFF.

The J gene is TRBJ2-1, the V gene TRBV11-2, with D possibly called TRBD1 or TRBD2 (5 bases each). The length of the CDR3 is 16 residues. V dropped 4 bases and J dropped 6 bases, with 19 bases sitting between them. The germline CDR1 and CDR2 sequences are SGHAT and FQNNGV. DNA of the CDR3: TGTGCCAGCAGCTCCTCCGGGACCCGGCCCTCCAATGAGCAGTTCTTC. Translating it yields CASSSSGTRPSNEQFF. Looking up the rest from reference TRBV11-2 and TRBJ2-1 gives the full variable domain: EAGVAQSPRYKIIEKRQSVAFWCNPISGHATLYWYQQILGQGPKLLIQFQNNGVVDDSQLPKDRFSAERLKGVDSTLKIQPAKLEDSAVYLCASSSSGTRPSNEQFFGPGTRLTVL.

This clonotype has more than one count but fewer than ten. The rearrangement joins TRBV7-9 to TRBJ2-2, with TRBD1 as a possible D gene (5 bases). In germline, CDR1 is SEHNR, CDR2 FQNEAQ (reference sequence). The CDR3 consists of 16 residues. V was pared by 3 bases and J by 4 bases, with 15 bases between. CDR3 bases: TGTGCCAGCAGCTTGACGACAGCCCGATTCACCGGGGAGCTGTTTTTT. As protein: CASSLTTARFTGELFF.

This chain links TRBV5-1 with TRBJ2-1; 10 nucleotides line up with TRBD2. Germline V gene sequence: CDR1 SGHRS, CDR2 YFSETQ. V lost 8 bases to trimming and J lost 0 bases; unmatched junction nucleotides: 5. This CDR3 spans 15 amino acids. This chain's CDR3 is CASSGGRSSYNEQFF. The CDR3 bases are TGCGCCAGTAGCGGGGGGAGAAGCTCCTACAATGAGCAGTTCTTC.

This clonotype was seen a few times. The chain has TRBV7-9 and TRBJ1-1; D is undetermined. CDR1 is SEHNR and CDR2 is FQNEAQ in the germline V gene (reference sequence). The CDR3 loop spans 12 amino acids. The V gene lost 6 bases and the J gene lost 3 bases, with 8 bases spanning the gap. CDR3 DNA sequence: TGTGCCAGCAGTTACGGTTACACTGAAGCTTTCTTT. Residues: CASSYGYTEAFF.

The chain has TRBV3-1 and TRBJ2-1; no definite D call. The last part of the DNA fits TRBJ2-7 better; the J call may be wrong. There are 17 residues in the CDR3. Germline V gene lookup returns CDR1 LGHDT and CDR2 YNNKEL (reference sequence). This chain's CDR3 is CASSRAGFSTVYNEQYF. DNA of the CDR3: TGTGCCAGCAGCCGGGCCGGGTTTAGCACTGTCTACAATGAGCAGTACTTC.

CDR3 coding DNA: TGTGCCAGCAGCCAAGGGGCCGGGGAGCTGTTTTTT. Residues: CASSQGAGELFF. V is TRBV3-1 and J is TRBJ2-2; D not certain. CDR1 is LGHDT and CDR2 is YNNKEL in the germline V gene (reference sequence). This CDR3 is 12 amino acids long. The ends were cut back, 1 base at V and 6 bases at J, with 3 bases in the middle.

This clonotype was picked up many times. The V call is TRBV12-3 or TRBV12-4, the J call TRBJ2-5; D gene unclear. The CDR3 runs 13 residues. The V gene lost 1 base and the J gene lost 4 bases, with 7 bases spanning the gap. The CDR3 loop reads CASSLGVGETQYF. For the CDR3, the DNA is TGTGCCAGCAGTTTAGGGGTGGGAGAGACCCAGTACTTC.

The chain couples TRBV20-1 to TRBJ1-1; no reliable D call. V lost 4 bases to trimming and J lost 2 bases, with 2 bases between them. The germline V gene encodes CDR1 DFQATT and CDR2 SNEGSKA (reference sequence). This CDR3 has 10 amino acids. The CDR3 region is CSAINTEAFF. The CDR3 DNA sequence: TGCAGTGCTATAAACACTGAAGCTTTCTTT.

This clonotype was seen repeatedly, ten times or more. This chain connects TRBV6-5 to TRBJ2-3, with 7 bases identical to TRBD1. V shed 3 bases and J 1 base; nucleotides not matched to a gene: 7. This CDR3 is 16 amino acids long. CDR1 and CDR2 from the germline V gene are MNHEY and SVGAGI. CDR3 sequence (DNA): TGTGCCAGCAGTTATCCACGACAGGGTGGCACAGATACGCAGTATTTT. This sequence encodes CASSYPRQGGTDTQYF.

V and J are TRBV7-8 and TRBJ1-1; the D gene is possibly TRBD1 (5 bases). Germline loops: CDR1 SGHVS, CDR2 FQNEAQ. V gave up 7 bases and J gave up 3 bases, with 12 bases separating them. The CDR3 loop spans 13 amino acids. The CDR3 DNA reads as TGTGCCAGCACTACGACAGATTACACTGAAGCTTTCTTT. Its protein product is CASTTTDYTEAFF.

This rearrangement joins TRBV7-8 to TRBJ1-1, with 7 nucleotides matching TRBD1. Germline lookup yields CDR1 SGHVS and CDR2 FQNEAQ. J lost 6 bases, V lost 2 bases, and 6 bases had no gene match. The CDR3 has 14 amino acids. CDR3 sequence: CASSLIYRGPEAFF. The CDR3 DNA reads TGTGCCAGCAGCTTAATTTACAGGGGTCCTGAAGCTTTCTTT.

The CDR3 loop reads CASSLAGTGAEQFF. CDR3 coding DNA: TGCGCCAGCAGCCTAGCCGGGACAGGGGCTGAGCAGTTCTTC. The chain recombines TRBV4-1 with TRBJ2-1; TRBD1 matches 10 bases. CDR1 is MGHRA and CDR2 is YSYEKL in the germline V gene. The junction had 6 bases not matched to a gene; V was cut back by 4 bases and J by 9 bases. The CDR3 is 14 amino acids.

The chain uses TRBV9 and TRBJ2-3, with TRBD2 as a possible D gene (6 bases). The V and J ends lost 3 bases and 2 bases respectively, with 16 bases between them. CDR3 length equals 16 residues. The germline gives CDR1 SGDLS, CDR2 YYNGEE. The CDR3 sequence is CASSAHAGITTDTQYF. The CDR3 DNA reads TGTGCCAGCAGCGCCCACGCGGGGATTACCACAGATACGCAGTATTTT.

This chain links TRBV11-2 with TRBJ2-3; D ambiguous. Trimming took off 2 bases at V and 2 bases at J, with 5 bases between the two ends. The CDR3 is 13 residues long. The germline gives CDR1 SGHAT, CDR2 FQNNGV. The CDR3 nucleotides are TGTGCCAGCAGCTTATCGCACACAGATACGCAGTATTTT. It yields the protein CASSLSHTDTQYF.

This clonotype was observed a handful of times. The chain is built from TRBV3-1 and TRBJ1-4; maybe TRBD1 (5 bases). Per the germline V gene, CDR1 is LGHDT and CDR2 is YNNKEL (reference sequence). Trimming removed 1 base from V and 8 bases from J, with 14 bases in between. This CDR3 region has 15 residues. This chain's CDR3 is CASSQARDRREKLFF. CDR3 nucleotides: TGTGCCAGCAGCCAAGCCCGGGACCGGAGGGAAAAACTGTTTTTT.

The chain recombines TRBV12-3 or TRBV12-4 with TRBJ2-1; D is undetermined. This CDR3 region has 12 residues. V lost 3 bases and J lost 6, with 6 bases in between. Here the CDR3 DNA reads TGTGCCAGCAGTTTGTTGAGCAATGAGCAGTTCTTC. Protein: CASSLLSNEQFF.

This clonotype was found a few times. The V and J genes are TRBV29-1 and TRBJ2-7; D possibly uses TRBD1 or TRBD2 (5 bases each). The CDR3 runs 13 residues. Trimming stripped 3 bases from V and 3 bases from J, with 12 bases between. Germline V gene lookup returns CDR1 SQVTM and CDR2 ANQGSEA. CDR3 amino acids: CSVDPGRGYEQYF. The CDR3 coding sequence is TGCAGCGTTGACCCGGGGCGAGGCTACGAGCAGTACTTC.

This clonotype was counted a few times. The chain joins TRBV4-3 to TRBJ2-4; D tentatively fits TRBD1 or TRBD2 (5 bases each). Germline CDR1 is LGHNA and CDR2 is YSLEER. Trimming removed 4 bases from V and 9 bases from J, with 10 bases in between. The CDR3 consists of 12 residues. CDR3: CASSPGAGIQYF. In nucleotides, the CDR3 is TGCGCCAGCAGCCCCGGGGCGGGCATTCAGTACTTC.